The next 17 T cell receptor beta chains were all read from a single sample in a study of beta chain features in type 1 diabetes (dated by TCRdb to between 2017 and 2018). What the research found in general, with its limitations: In all four CD4+ subsets, TCRB CDR3 length was moderately but significantly shorter in type 1 diabetes patients.

The library was obtained by the immunoSEQ multiplex PCR assay. The entire amount of isolated RNA was reverse transcribed using the High Capacity cDNA Reverse Transcription Kit, so the sequenced TCRB transcripts were expressed ones. Held by TCRdb, this immuneACCESS table contains in-frame sequences only and omits some clones. Under half of the omission traces to an unresolved V gene where checked; the cause of the rest is unknown. For this sample the table gives around 56,000 clones, of which roughly 50% were detected only once. Jointly, the top ten make up 2% to 3% of the sample. These receptors have no identified antigens. Input material: Tregs from blood. This specimen's cell subset or site label, per the study, means: regulatory CD4+ T cells. The receptors come from a woman in her thirties or forties with type 1 diabetes.

The chain couples TRBV20-1 to TRBJ2-5; TRBD1 might be the D (6 bases). This CDR3 contains 11 residues. Looked up from germline, CDR1 is DFQATT and CDR2 is SNEGSKA (reference sequence). Trimming shortened V by 7 bases and J by 4 bases, and 10 bases separated the two germline ends. CDR3 in DNA: TGCAGTGGTCAGGGGACAGAGACCCAGTACTTC. It encodes CSGQGTETQYF.

The gene calls are TRBV30 and TRBJ1-2; D might be TRBD1 (6 bases). This CDR3 contains 15 residues. V was pared by 5 bases and J by 2 bases, with 18 bases between. CDR1 and CDR2 (germline): GTSNPN, SVGIG (reference sequence). The DNA of the CDR3 is TGTGCCTGGGGCGGTTTGTCTACAGGGAACTATGGCTACACCTTC. It codes for CAWGGLSTGNYGYTF.

The J gene is TRBJ1-3, the V gene TRBV10-3; D remains ambiguous. The CDR3 has 12 amino acids. CDR1 and CDR2 from the germline V gene are ENHRY and SYGVKD. Trimming took 11 bases from V and 1 from J, leaving 9 bases between them. Here the CDR3 reads CASQESGNTIYF. CDR3 bases: TGTGCCTCTCAGGAATCTGGAAACACCATATATTTT.

The chain has TRBV27 and TRBJ2-5; D is uncertain. With 10 bases removed from V and 5 bases from J, the gap between germline ends came to 14 bases. Germline V lookup: CDR1 MNHEY, CDR2 SMNVEV (reference sequence). The CDR3 has 12 residues. CDR3 loop: CAIPTGRETQYF. The CDR3, as DNA: TGTGCCATTCCTACGGGTCGTGAGACCCAGTACTTC.

CDR3 sequence (DNA): TGTGCCAGCAGTGCGTACGGACTTAGAGAGACCCAGTACTTC. It yields the protein CASSAYGLRETQYF. V gene TRBV2 combines with J gene TRBJ2-5, with D possibly being TRBD2 (5 bases). Trimming removed 4 bases at V and 4 bases at J, with 13 bases between. Germline V gene data show CDR1 as SNHLY and CDR2 as FYNNEI. The CDR3 is made up of 14 amino acids. Filled out from reference TRBV2 and TRBJ2-5, the complete variable domain reads EPEVTQTPSHQVTQMGQEVILRCVPISNHLYFYWYRQILGQKVEFLVSFYNNEISEKSEIFDDQFSVERPDGSNFTLKIRSTKLEDSAMYFCASSAYGLRETQYFGPGTRLLVL.

V and J are TRBV19 and TRBJ1-2, with 7 bases that match TRBD1. This CDR3 has 15 amino acids. V shed 7 bases, J shed 4 bases, and the junction held 12 bases outside the gene matches. Germline V gene lookup returns CDR1 LNHDA and CDR2 SQIVND (reference sequence). This CDR3 is CASTPVAGTVYGYTF. As DNA, the CDR3 is TGTGCCAGTACCCCCGTGGCTGGGACAGTCTATGGCTACACCTTC.

The genes are TRBV5-1 and TRBJ2-7, with TRBD1 as a possible D gene (5 bases). Germline V gene sequence: CDR1 SGHRS, CDR2 YFSETQ. Trimming shortened V by 2 bases and J by 0 bases, and 9 bases separated the two germline ends. This CDR3 contains 14 residues. The CDR3 region is CASSFTGDSYEQYF. CDR3 coding DNA: TGCGCCAGCAGCTTCACAGGAGACTCCTACGAGCAGTACTTC.

The chain combines TRBV2 with TRBJ1-5; D is uncertain. CDR1 is SNHLY, CDR2 FYNNEI, per germline. The ends were cut back, 2 bases at V and 2 bases at J, with 7 bases in the middle. The CDR3 runs 14 residues. CDR3 loop: CASSERVGNQPQHF. The CDR3 region has the DNA TGTGCCAGCAGTGAACGGGTGGGCAATCAGCCCCAGCATTTT.

This clone occurred a few times. The rearrangement joins TRBV7-9 to TRBJ1-2; the D gene is possibly TRBD1 (6 bases). CDR1 SEHNR and CDR2 FQNEAQ come from the germline V gene (reference sequence). The length of the CDR3 is 16 residues. Trimming left V 5 bases short and J 4 bases short, with 20 bases between. This chain's CDR3 is CASSPWGGRFSYGYTF. The CDR3 DNA is TGTGCCAGCAGCCCCTGGGGGGGGCGGTTTAGCTATGGCTACACCTTC.

The gene calls are TRBV5-5 and TRBJ2-7, with D perhaps matching TRBD1 (6 bases). CDR1 SGHKS and CDR2 YYEKEE come from the germline V gene (reference sequence). V lost 4 bases and J 7 bases, leaving 21 bases between the germline ends. This CDR3 spans 15 amino acids. Here the CDR3 DNA reads TGTGCCAGCAGCCTACTGTCGGGACAACTTGGGGAGCAGTACTTC. Its translation is CASSLLSGQLGEQYF.

CDR3 bases: TGTGCCAGCTCACCGTTTACCCGTTTAGAGGCTTTCTTT. Its protein is CASSPFTRLEAFF. The rearrangement uses TRBV18 and TRBJ1-1; D remains ambiguous. The CDR3 sequence is 13 residues long. Trimming left V 3 bases short and J 11 bases short, with 16 bases between. The germline V gene has CDR1 KGHSH and CDR2 LQKENI.

The chain is built from TRBV6-5 and TRBJ1-2; the match to TRBD1 covers 9 bases. Germline V lookup: CDR1 MNHEY, CDR2 SVGAGI. With V trimmed by 8 bases and J by 8 bases, 9 bases remained unmatched. The CDR3 is made up of 13 amino acids. The CDR3 nucleotides read TGTGCCAGCCGCCTGGGACAGGGTAACGGCTACACCTTC. Encoded protein: CASRLGQGNGYTF.

V is TRBV6-6 and J is TRBJ1-5; no clear D. CDR1 MNHNY and CDR2 SVGAGI come from the germline V gene (reference sequence). V dropped 7 bases and J dropped 6 bases, with 19 bases sitting between them. This CDR3 region has 15 residues. CDR3 sequence (DNA): TGTGCCAGCACCTCCCCCGTCCGCGCCGGTCAGCCCCAGCATTTT. Protein sequence: CASTSPVRAGQPQHF.

The V and J genes are TRBV9 and TRBJ2-2, with 8 bases identical to TRBD1. The CDR3 sequence is 15 residues long. Germline CDR1 SGDLS, CDR2 YYNGEE. The V gene end was trimmed by 4 bases and the J gene end by 5 bases; junction bases not matched to a gene: 7. The CDR3 nucleotides read TGTGCCAGCAGCTCTCGACAGGGGAGAACCGGGGAGCTGTTTTTT. Its translation is CASSSRQGRTGELFF.

This chain joins TRBV30 and TRBJ1-1, with D hard to call. Germline loops: CDR1 GTSNPN, CDR2 SVGIG (reference sequence). Between the trimmed V and J ends, which lost 2 bases and 1 base, there was a span of 8 bases. This CDR3 region has 13 residues. CDR3 DNA sequence: TGTGCCTGGAGTCTCGGGGAGAACACTGAAGCTTTCTTT. It codes for CAWSLGENTEAFF.

This chain uses TRBV19 with TRBJ1-1; D perhaps matches TRBD1 (6 bases). Deletions cut 6 bases from V and 4 bases from J, with 18 bases between. This CDR3 contains 15 residues. Germline CDR1 and CDR2: LNHDA and SQIVND (reference sequence). The CDR3 region is CASSQGRSLGTEAFF. In nucleotides, the CDR3 is TGTGCCAGTAGCCAGGGGCGGTCCTTGGGCACTGAAGCTTTCTTT.

The chain employs TRBV7-9 and TRBJ1-1; TRBD1 aligns across 9 bases. Trimming cost V 10 bases and J 4 bases; bases outside gene matches: 7. The CDR3 is 13 residues long. Germline-derived CDR1 and CDR2 are SEHNR and FQNEAQ (reference sequence). The CDR3 DNA reads TGTGCCATCAGGACAGGGGCCAGCACTGAAGCTTTCTTT. This encodes CAIRTGASTEAFF. The full variable domain, rest sourced from reference TRBV7-9 and TRBJ1-1, is DTGVSQNPRHKITKRGQNVTFRCDPISEHNRLYWYRQTLGQGPEFLTYFQNEAQLEKSRLLSDRFSAERPKGSFSTLEIQRTEQGDSAMYLCAIRTGASTEAFFGQGTRLTVV.